The next 8 T cell receptor beta chains were all read from a single sample in a study of OX40 agonist ivuxolimab in advanced cancers. This table comes from immunoSEQ multiplex PCR, and its TCRdb copy is limited to in-frame clones, with some not included. The sample has about 36,000 clones, around 80% seen once; the top ten hold around 10%. The material sequenced was CD4+ or CD8+ T cells sorted from blood, taken in a trial of the OX40 agonist ivuxolimab. The receptors stem from an adult with an advanced solid tumor such as melanoma, head and neck, liver or kidney cancer.

The gene calls are TRBV15 and TRBJ2-5; 7 bases map to TRBD1. The end of the DNA fits TRBJ2-7 better, so the J call may be wrong. This CDR3 is built from 15 residues. Per the germline V gene, CDR1 is LNHNV and CDR2 is YYDKDF (reference sequence). Here the CDR3 DNA reads TGTGCCACCAGCTCTGACAGGGTATGGCCCTACGAGCAGTACTTC. It encodes CATSSDRVWPYEQYF.

CDR3 protein: CASSELDRPSSGANVLTF. Here the CDR3 DNA reads TGTGCCAGCAGTGAATTAGACAGACCTAGCTCTGGGGCCAACGTCCTGACTTTC. This chain uses TRBV2 with TRBJ2-6, with a weak D call TRBD1 (5 bases). V lost 2 bases and J lost 0, with 14 bases in between. The germline CDR1 and CDR2 sequences are SNHLY and FYNNEI. This CDR3 is built from 18 residues.

This clone was detected once. The gene calls are TRBV5-1 and TRBJ1-5; a weak D match, TRBD1 (6 bases). Trimming took 0 bases from V and 7 from J, leaving 11 bases between them. This CDR3 has 14 amino acids. Germline V gene data show CDR1 as SGHRS and CDR2 as YFSETQ. As DNA, the CDR3 is TGCGCCAGCAGCTTGGGACAGGCGGGCCAGCCCCAGCATTTT. It specifies CASSLGQAGQPQHF. Drawing the rest from reference TRBV5-1 and TRBJ1-5, the complete variable domain is KAGVTQTPRYLIKTRGQQVTLSCSPISGHRSVSWYQQTPGQGLQFLFEYFSETQRNKGNFPGRFSGRQFSNSRSEMNVSTLELGDSALYLCASSLGQAGQPQHFGDGTRLSIL.

In its sample, this clone was seen once. The genes are TRBV7-7 and TRBJ2-7; no clear D. The V end lost 7 bases, the J end lost 2 bases, and 15 bases lay between the germline ends. This CDR3 is built from 14 residues. Germline V gene lookup returns CDR1 SSHAT and CDR2 FNYEAQ (reference sequence). In DNA, the CDR3 is TGTGCCAGCAAGTCGGTACAGCAGACCTACGAGCAGTACTTC. This translates into CASKSVQQTYEQYF. The whole variable domain, filled in from reference TRBV7-7 and TRBJ2-7, reads GAGVSQSPRYKVTKRGQDVTLRCDPISSHATLYWYQQALGQGPEFLTYFNYEAQPDKSGLPSDRFSAERPEGSISTLTIQRTEQRDSAMYRCASKSVQQTYEQYFGPGTRLTVT.

V gene TRBV7-1 combines with J gene TRBJ1-2; the D is unclear. TRBV7-1 is reported as an ORF; its role is uncertain. V lost 4 bases to trimming and J lost 1 base, with 10 bases between them. The CDR3 has 14 residues. CDR3: CASSLRGNNYGYTF. The CDR3 region has the DNA TGTGCCAGCAGCTTAAGAGGGAATAACTATGGCTACACCTTC.

The rearrangement uses TRBV30 and TRBJ1-3, with 7 bases lining up with TRBD1. V gave up 2 bases and J gave up 0 bases; unmatched junction bases: 4. The CDR3 runs 15 residues. Per germline, CDR1 GTSNPN and CDR2 SVGIG (reference sequence). The CDR3 region has the DNA TGTGCCTGGAGTACAGGGACAGTCTCTGGAAACACCATATATTTT. It is translated as CAWSTGTVSGNTIYF.

The chain couples TRBV19 to TRBJ2-7, with 8 bases lining up with TRBD2. The junction had 4 bases not matched to a gene; V was cut back by 6 bases and J by 0 bases. Germline V lookup: CDR1 LNHDA, CDR2 SQIVND (reference sequence). This CDR3 spans 14 amino acids. The CDR3 nucleotides are TGTGCCAGTAGGGAGCGGGGGAGCTCCTACGAGCAGTACTTC. Protein: CASRERGSSYEQYF.

The V call is TRBV11-2, the J call TRBJ2-7; TRBD1 aligns across 9 bases. V was clipped by 5 bases and J by 1 base; unmatched bases: 9. CDR3 length equals 16 residues. Germline lookup yields CDR1 SGHAT and CDR2 FQNNGV. This CDR3 is CASSPFTGGRSYEQYF. CDR3 DNA sequence: TGTGCCAGCAGCCCATTTACAGGGGGCAGGTCCTACGAGCAGTACTTC.